The present T cell receptor (beta chain) was sequenced within a study of cytomegalovirus exposure and HLA in healthy donors. Looking at the study overall: Researchers previously reported finding roughly 120 million unique TCR beta sequences from approximately 190 million T cells.

Amplification used 60 Vbeta primers and 13 Jbeta primers. The assay was immunoSEQ multiplex PCR, and TCRdb's table has in-frame clones only and misses some. The table records 100,000 or so clones, roughly 77% of them present only once. A few counts support this clone. Its antigen is not identified. Study findings and constraints: Cytomegalovirus association was listed for 150 or so TCR beta chains. Common viral pathogens were later found to be apparently linked to several of the most significant clusters.

This TCR was recovered from a woman between 50 and 59 years old in good health and CMV-seropositive. The source material was PBMCs.

This chain's CDR3 is CASNLRELEAFF. The CDR3 region has the DNA TGTGCCAGCAACCTCCGGGAGCTAGAAGCTTTCTTT. The V gene is TRBV6-1, the J gene TRBJ1-1; unclear D gene. Germline assignment: CDR1 MNHNS and CDR2 SASEGT. The CDR3 runs 12 residues. V was cut by 7 bases and J by 8 bases, with 14 bases left in between.